Reported below is one TCR beta chain. Antigen unknown. CDR1 KGHSY and CDR2 FQNENV come from the germline V gene. J lost 8 bases, V lost 2 bases, and 5 bases had no gene match. The CDR3 is 14 residues long. Assay used: immunoSEQ multiplex PCR; TCRdb lists only in-frame clones, some missing. This sample has tens of thousands of clones, with about 86% found just once. This entry belongs to a study of lymphopenia after photon versus proton radiotherapy. Notes on the study in general: A bigger post-nadir fall in TCR diversity correlated inversely with survival time in deceased patients. Proton therapy kept repertoires fairly stable, unlike photons, which gained effector/memory cells.

The sequencing used peripheral blood, collected from a patient treated with photon-based radiotherapy. The J gene is TRBJ2-1, the V gene TRBV16, with 8 bases matching TRBD1. This TCR derives from a man over 45 with gastric cancer. The CDR3 loop is CASSQVSGGDEQFF. Here the CDR3 DNA reads TGTGCCAGCAGCCAAGTCTCAGGGGGCGATGAGCAGTTCTTC.